Following are 19 T cell receptor beta chains from one sample sequenced in a study of cytomegalovirus exposure and HLA in healthy donors. PCR employed 60 Vbeta and 13 Jbeta primers. Clones were sequenced by immunoSEQ multiplex PCR, and TCRdb holds only the in-frame ones, with some missing. The table lists some 160,000 clones, roughly 80% of them singletons. Sample: PBMCs. These receptors all stem from a male donor in good health and CMV-seronegative.

This chain links TRBV6-1 with TRBJ2-4; TRBD2 aligns across 11 bases. This CDR3 spans 18 amino acids. Germline V CDR1 and CDR2: MNHNS, SASEGT. The V gene end was trimmed by 3 bases and the J gene end by 2 bases; junction bases not matched to a gene: 9. The CDR3 nucleotides read TGTGCCAGCAGTGATCCTGTAGCGGGGGGGCCCCCCAAAAACATTCAGTACTTC. This sequence encodes CASSDPVAGGPPKNIQYF.

The gene calls are TRBV9 and TRBJ2-3; 8 positions agree with TRBD2. J lost 2 bases, V lost 0 bases, and 5 bases had no gene match. Germline CDR1 reads SGDLS; CDR2 reads YYNGEE. This CDR3 is 16 amino acids long. The CDR3 is CASSVATSEPTDTQYF. The CDR3 DNA is TGTGCCAGCAGCGTAGCGACTAGCGAACCCACAGATACGCAGTATTTT.

The chain has TRBV27 and TRBJ2-3; weak D call: TRBD1 (6 bases). Germline values: CDR1 MNHEY, CDR2 SMNVEV (reference sequence). Trimming took off 3 bases at V and 0 bases at J, with 13 bases between the two ends. This CDR3 has 16 amino acids. CDR3 nucleotides: TGTGCCAGCAGTTTCGGTCCAGGGGCGAGCACAGATACGCAGTATTTT. Encoded protein: CASSFGPGASTDTQYF.

V and J are TRBV6-5 and TRBJ1-1; D gene uncertain. The V and J ends lost 7 bases and 1 base respectively, with 10 bases between them. Germline V gives CDR1 MNHEY, CDR2 SVGAGI. The CDR3 is 13 amino acids. The DNA of the CDR3 is TGTGCCAGCACTTCCGGGAAGAACACTGAAGCTTTCTTT. Amino acids: CASTSGKNTEAFF.

There are a few counts of this clone. The chain has TRBV11-3 and TRBJ1-5; 7 bases agree with TRBD1. The CDR3 is 16 amino acids. V shed 8 bases, J shed 6 bases, and the junction held 16 bases outside the gene matches. Germline values: CDR1 SGHNT, CDR2 YENEEA. Here the CDR3 reads CASHHPDRVGSQPQHF. CDR3 nucleotide sequence: TGTGCCAGCCACCACCCTGACAGGGTAGGGAGTCAGCCCCAGCATTTT. Variable domain in full (rest from reference TRBV11-3 and TRBJ1-5): EAGVVQSPRYKIIEKKQPVAFWCNPISGHNTLYWYLQNLGQGPELLIRYENEEAVDDSQLPKDRFSAERLKGVDSTLKIQPAELGDSAVYLCASHHPDRVGSQPQHFGDGTRLSIL.

The rearrangement joins TRBV2 to TRBJ2-6; the match to TRBD1 covers 7 bases. The CDR3 contains 14 residues. V was clipped by 7 bases and J by 4 bases; unmatched bases: 4. Germline CDR1 SNHLY, CDR2 FYNNEI. The CDR3 DNA follows: TGTGCCAGCATCGAGGGGGCCGGGGCCAACGTCCTGACTTTC. It codes for CASIEGAGANVLTF.

This clone was found once. The chain uses TRBV5-1 and TRBJ1-2; D is unclear. The CDR3 length is 13 residues. In germline, CDR1 is SGHRS, CDR2 YFSETQ. The V end lost 1 base, the J end lost 6 bases, and 10 bases lay between the germline ends. As DNA, the CDR3 is TGCGCCAGCAGCTTGATGCCTGCAGATGGCTACACCTTC. Translation gives CASSLMPADGYTF. The full variable domain, with the rest looked up from reference TRBV5-1 and TRBJ1-2, is KAGVTQTPRYLIKTRGQQVTLSCSPISGHRSVSWYQQTPGQGLQFLFEYFSETQRNKGNFPGRFSGRQFSNSRSEMNVSTLELGDSALYLCASSLMPADGYTFGSGTRLTVV.

V and J are TRBV9 and TRBJ1-2; D is possibly TRBD1 (6 bases). The CDR3 covers 12 residues. V gave up 5 bases and J gave up 4 bases, with 9 bases separating them. The germline CDR1 and CDR2 sequences are SGDLS and YYNGEE. The CDR3 DNA reads TGTGCCAGCAGAGCGGACAGCTATGGCTACACCTTC. This codes for CASRADSYGYTF. The variable domain in full, with the rest retrieved from reference TRBV9 and TRBJ1-2, is DSGVTQTPKHLITATGQRVTLRCSPRSGDLSVYWYQQSLDQGLQFLIQYYNGEERAKGNILERFSAQQFPDLHSELNLSSLELGDSALYFCASRADSYGYTFGSGTRLTVV.

Comment on this clone: The junction differs from germline at one of its ends, possibly a read error. The chain employs TRBV18 and TRBJ1-1, with D maybe TRBD1 (5 bases). There are 14 residues in the CDR3. Germline V gene sequence: CDR1 KGHSH, CDR2 LQKENI. The CDR3 loop reads CASSPMNRNPEAFF. The CDR3 DNA sequence: TGTGCCAGCTCACCCATGAACAGGAACCCTGAAGCTTTCTTT.

This clone has only a few counts. The rearrangement links TRBV9 to TRBJ1-4; no clear D gene. This CDR3 comprises 15 residues. V lost 2 bases, J lost 7 bases, and 15 bases lay in between. Germline V gene sequence: CDR1 SGDLS, CDR2 YYNGEE. The CDR3 here is CASSVSWGVGEKLFF. CDR3 coding DNA: TGTGCCAGCAGCGTCTCGTGGGGAGTCGGTGAAAAACTGTTTTTT.

J is TRBJ2-7 and V is TRBV19, with 7 bases identical to TRBD2. Unmatched junction bases numbered 10, after V lost 4 bases and J lost 7 bases. CDR1 and CDR2 from the germline V gene are LNHDA and SQIVND (reference sequence). The CDR3 covers 14 residues. The CDR3 protein is CASSTSSGSGEQYF. CDR3 DNA: TGTGCCAGTAGTACTTCTAGCGGCTCGGGGGAGCAGTACTTC.

The chain uses TRBV19 and TRBJ2-3; D is possibly TRBD1 (7 bases). Trimming took 5 bases from V and 0 from J, leaving 12 bases between them. The CDR3 runs 15 residues. CDR1 and CDR2 from the germline V gene are LNHDA and SQIVND (reference sequence). The CDR3 nucleotides read TGTGCCAGTAGTCAGGGGGGTTCTAGCACAGATACGCAGTATTTT. Residues: CASSQGGSSTDTQYF. The whole variable domain, filled in from reference TRBV19 and TRBJ2-3, reads DGGITQSPKYLFRKEGQNVTLSCEQNLNHDAMYWYRQDPGQGLRLIYYSQIVNDFQKGDIAEGYSVSREKKESFPLTVTSAQKNPTAFYLCASSQGGSSTDTQYFGPGTRLTVL.

The chain employs TRBV10-3 and TRBJ2-6; D not certain. V dropped 5 bases and J dropped 0 bases, with 8 bases sitting between them. The CDR3 has 15 residues. The germline V gene encodes CDR1 ENHRY and CDR2 SYGVKD. CDR3 sequence: CAISPDSSGANVLTF. The DNA of the CDR3 is TGTGCCATCAGTCCTGACTCCTCTGGGGCCAACGTCCTGACTTTC.

The chain is built from TRBV5-6 and TRBJ1-3; TRBD1 aligns across 7 bases. The CDR3 spans 17 residues. Germline CDR1 reads SGHDT; CDR2 reads YYEEEE. V trimming: 2 bases; J trimming: 0 bases; junction bases outside the gene matches: 8. CDR3: CASSLDPGQYSGNTIYF. CDR3 coding DNA: TGTGCCAGCAGCTTAGACCCGGGACAGTACTCTGGAAACACCATATATTTT. Based on the CDR3 plus reference TRBV5-6 and TRBJ1-3, the full variable domain is DAGVTQSPTHLIKTRGQQVTLRCSPKSGHDTVSWYQQALGQGPQFIFQYYEEEERQRGNFPDRFSGHQFPNYSSELNVNALLLGDSALYLCASSLDPGQYSGNTIYFGEGSWLTVV.

The CDR3 reads CAWRSVGPFF. The CDR3 nucleotides read TGTGCCTGGAGGTCCGTGGGGCCTTTCTTT. The chain links TRBV30 to TRBJ1-1, with a possible D match to TRBD1 (5 bases). Germline lookup yields CDR1 GTSNPN and CDR2 SVGIG (reference sequence). V gave up 3 bases and J gave up 12 bases, with 11 bases separating them. The CDR3 runs 10 residues.

This clone has just a few counts. V is TRBV7-9 and J is TRBJ1-5; 8 positions match TRBD1. CDR3 size: 15 residues. CDR1 SEHNR and CDR2 FQNEAQ come from the germline V gene (reference sequence). V was pared by 5 bases and J by 3 bases, with 6 bases of the junction left unmatched. In DNA, the CDR3 is TGTGCCAGCAGCCCAGACAGGGGTAACAATCAGCCCCAGCATTTT. Translation gives CASSPDRGNNQPQHF.

The chain uses TRBV10-3 and TRBJ2-1, with D possibly TRBD1 on 5 matching bases. V lost 4 bases and J 0 bases, leaving 10 bases between the germline ends. The germline gives CDR1 ENHRY, CDR2 SYGVKD. This CDR3 is 15 amino acids long. For the CDR3, the DNA is TGTGCCATCAGTGCCACAGGAAGCTCCTACAATGAGCAGTTCTTC. Protein sequence: CAISATGSSYNEQFF.

The genes are TRBV6-1 and TRBJ1-2, with D tentatively TRBD1 (5 bases). Trimming cost V 6 bases and J 8 bases, with 16 bases left between them. This CDR3 is built from 13 residues. The V gene's germline CDR1 is MNHNS and CDR2 SASEGT. The CDR3 is CASSYDSLQGYTF. The CDR3 DNA reads as TGTGCCAGCAGCTACGACAGCCTTCAAGGCTACACCTTC.

The chain joins TRBV14 to TRBJ1-1, with TRBD1 matching over 10 bases. This CDR3 comprises 14 residues. Trimming took 4 bases from V and 3 from J; bases not matched to a gene: 2. In germline, CDR1 is SGHDN, CDR2 FVKESK. CDR3 sequence (DNA): TGTGCCAGCAGCCGAGGACAGGGGGACACTGAAGCTTTCTTT. This codes for CASSRGQGDTEAFF. The whole variable domain, filled in from reference TRBV14 and TRBJ1-1, reads EAGVTQFPSHSVIEKGQTVTLRCDPISGHDNLYWYRRVMGKEIKFLLHFVKESKQDESGMPNNRFLAERTGGTYSTLKVQPAELEDSGVYFCASSRGQGDTEAFFGQGTRLTVV.